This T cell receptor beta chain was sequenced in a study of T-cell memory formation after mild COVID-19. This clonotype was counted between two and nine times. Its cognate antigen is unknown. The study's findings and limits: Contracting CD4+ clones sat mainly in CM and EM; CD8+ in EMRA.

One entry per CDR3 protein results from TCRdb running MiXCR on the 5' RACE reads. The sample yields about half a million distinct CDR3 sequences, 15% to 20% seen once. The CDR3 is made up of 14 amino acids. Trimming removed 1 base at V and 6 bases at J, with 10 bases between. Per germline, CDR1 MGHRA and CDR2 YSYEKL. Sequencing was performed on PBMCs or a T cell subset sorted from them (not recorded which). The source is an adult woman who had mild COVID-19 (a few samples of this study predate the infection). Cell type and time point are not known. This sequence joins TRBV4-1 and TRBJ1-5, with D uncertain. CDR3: CASSQGWRGQPQHF. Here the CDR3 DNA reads TGCGCCAGCAGCCAAGGGTGGCGGGGTCAGCCCCAGCATTTT.